Below are 17 T cell receptor beta chains sequenced from a single sample in a study of T cell responses to AZD1222 COVID-19 vaccine. The data were produced by immunoSEQ multiplex PCR, yet TCRdb's version contains in-frame clones alone and is incomplete. Found here are tens of thousands of clones, more than 60% of them singletons; the top ten hold over 6.5%. Sequenced material: peripheral blood, taken on day 0 of AZD1222 vaccination. These receptors came from an adult in good health.

This rearrangement joins TRBV6-5 to TRBJ2-1, with D unclear. CDR3 size: 12 residues. Trimming stripped 8 bases from V and 9 bases from J, with 14 bases between. The germline V gene encodes CDR1 MNHEY and CDR2 SVGAGI. The CDR3 reads CASERTPTEQFF. In DNA form, the CDR3 reads TGTGCCAGCGAAAGGACCCCCACTGAGCAGTTCTTC.

The CDR3 loop reads CASSLIKGGEQFF. In DNA form, the CDR3 reads TGTGCCAGCAGCTTGATCAAGGGTGGTGAGCAGTTCTTC. The chain is built from TRBV5-4 and TRBJ2-1, with unresolved D. The CDR3 loop spans 13 amino acids. The V gene's germline CDR1 is SGHNT and CDR2 YYREEE (reference sequence). Trimming took off 1 base at V and 9 bases at J, with 11 bases between the two ends.

V usage is TRBV5-1 and J usage is TRBJ2-2; 11 bases map to TRBD2. With 0 bases clipped from V and 1 base from J, the junction kept 2 bases outside the gene matches. CDR3 length: 17 residues. Germline CDR1 and CDR2: SGHRS and YFSETQ. CDR3 amino acids: CASSLGLAGWNTGELFF. The CDR3 coding sequence is TGCGCCAGCAGCTTGGGACTAGCGGGGTGGAACACCGGGGAGCTGTTTTTT.

The chain joins TRBV7-2 to TRBJ2-3; D is unresolved. The germline V and J ends were trimmed by 1 base and 2 bases, with 10 bases remaining between them. Germline values: CDR1 SGHTA, CDR2 FQGNSA. The CDR3 length is 15 residues. CDR3 sequence: CASSLVAKNTDTQYF. The CDR3 bases are TGTGCCAGCAGCTTAGTGGCCAAAAACACAGATACGCAGTATTTT.

This chain links TRBV7-2 with TRBJ2-1, with D possibly matching TRBD1 (6 bases). V dropped 0 bases and J dropped 6 bases, with 15 bases sitting between them. The CDR3 has 16 residues. Germline V gives CDR1 SGHTA, CDR2 FQGNSA. The CDR3 bases are TGTGCCAGCAGCTTAGCCGTCTTGACAGGTGGCAATGAGCAGTTCTTC. Its translation is CASSLAVLTGGNEQFF.

V gene TRBV7-6 combines with J gene TRBJ2-5, with 11 bases aligning to TRBD1. Germline V gene data show CDR1 as SGHVS and CDR2 as FNYEAQ. Losses at the gene ends were 3 bases for V and 1 base for J; bases not matched to a gene: 7. The CDR3 contains 17 residues. CDR3 nucleotides: TGTGCCAGCAGCTTGCTCCCAGGACAGGGGGCCCAAGAGACCCAGTACTTC. Translated, it gives CASSLLPGQGAQETQYF.

The chain is built from TRBV10-2 and TRBJ1-2, with unresolved D. Between the trimmed V and J ends, which lost 2 bases and 0 bases, there was a span of 4 bases. The CDR3 totals 13 residues. Germline V gene data show CDR1 as WSHSY and CDR2 as SAAADI. The CDR3 reads CASSEVANYGYTF. CDR3 bases: TGCGCCAGCAGTGAGGTGGCTAACTATGGCTACACCTTC.

The V and J genes are TRBV18 and TRBJ1-3; D not resolved. Germline CDR1 and CDR2: KGHSH and LQKENI. The CDR3 runs to 11 residues. Trimming stripped 3 bases from V and 3 bases from J, with 0 bases between. The CDR3, as DNA: TGTGCCAGCTCACCTGGAAACACCATATATTTT. This encodes CASSPGNTIYF.

The chain has TRBV7-2 and TRBJ1-3; maybe TRBD1 (5 bases). Trimming left V 5 bases short and J 1 base short, with 12 bases between. Germline assignment: CDR1 SGHTA and CDR2 FQGNSA. CDR3 length: 15 residues. CDR3 nucleotide sequence: TGTGCCAGCAGCACAACAGGTTATTCTGGAAACACCATATATTTT. It specifies CASSTTGYSGNTIYF.

The genes are TRBV2 and TRBJ1-1; maybe TRBD1 (6 bases). Germline assignment: CDR1 SNHLY and CDR2 FYNNEI. The CDR3 extends over 14 amino acids. Trimming took 4 bases from V and 3 from J, leaving 12 bases between them. CDR3 residues: CASSGVGGYTEAFF. The DNA for the CDR3 is TGTGCCAGCAGTGGAGTAGGGGGATACACTGAAGCTTTCTTT. The variable domain in full, completed from reference TRBV2 and TRBJ1-1, reads EPEVTQTPSHQVTQMGQEVILRCVPISNHLYFYWYRQILGQKVEFLVSFYNNEISEKSEIFDDQFSVERPDGSNFTLKIRSTKLEDSAMYFCASSGVGGYTEAFFGQGTRLTVV.

The V gene is TRBV5-1, the J gene TRBJ1-1, with unresolved D. The germline gives CDR1 SGHRS, CDR2 YFSETQ. The V end was cut by 0 bases, the J end by 4 bases, with 16 bases between. The CDR3 sequence is 16 residues long. The CDR3 region is CASSLAPIGEGTEAFF. CDR3 nucleotide sequence: TGCGCCAGCAGCTTGGCTCCGATCGGGGAAGGCACTGAAGCTTTCTTT.

V and J are TRBV19 and TRBJ2-3, with 11 bases lining up with TRBD1. This CDR3 is built from 16 residues. After removal of 5 bases from V and 6 bases from J, the junction contained 10 bases not matched to a gene. The V gene's germline CDR1 is LNHDA and CDR2 SQIVND (reference sequence). CDR3: CASSARDRGTRDTQYF. The CDR3 DNA reads as TGTGCCAGTAGTGCACGGGACAGGGGGACGAGGGATACGCAGTATTTT.

The J gene is TRBJ1-2, the V gene TRBV2; no firm D call. Germline assignment: CDR1 SNHLY and CDR2 FYNNEI. This CDR3 is built from 12 residues. V lost 10 bases and J lost 4, with 13 bases in between. Here the CDR3 DNA reads TGTGCCACCCGGCCAAACGCCTATGGCTACACCTTC. Translating gives CATRPNAYGYTF.

The chain recombines TRBV19 with TRBJ2-3; 8 bases agree with TRBD2. This CDR3 spans 16 amino acids. CDR1 and CDR2 from the germline V gene are LNHDA and SQIVND (reference sequence). V shed 2 bases, J shed 3 bases, and the junction held 7 bases outside the gene matches. CDR3 protein: CASSIYSGEKTDTQYF. CDR3 DNA: TGTGCCAGTAGTATATATAGCGGGGAGAAAACAGATACGCAGTATTTT.

This clone has more than one count but fewer than ten. The genes are TRBV24-1 and TRBJ1-2, with D perhaps matching TRBD1 (5 bases). V lost 4 bases and J 6 bases, leaving 14 bases between the germline ends. In germline, CDR1 is KGHDR, CDR2 SFDVKD. CDR3 size: 14 residues. The chain's CDR3 is CATSEPGRPDGYTF. The DNA for the CDR3 is TGTGCCACCAGTGAACCGGGACGGCCAGATGGCTACACCTTC.

The chain carries TRBV28 and TRBJ1-2; the D is unclear. The CDR3 is 13 residues long. The germline V gene has CDR1 MDHEN and CDR2 SYDVKM. The V gene lost 7 bases and the J gene lost 4 bases, with 13 bases spanning the gap. The CDR3 coding sequence is TGTGCCAGCACCTCGGTTTCGCTCTATGGCTACACCTTC. The encoded protein is CASTSVSLYGYTF.

Only one count was recorded for this clone. This rearrangement joins TRBV7-9 to TRBJ1-4; maybe TRBD1 (5 bases). V was cut by 5 bases and J by 8 bases, with 12 bases left in between. The germline gives CDR1 SEHNR, CDR2 FQNEAQ (reference sequence). The CDR3 has 13 residues. The CDR3 coding sequence is TGTGCCAGCAGCGAGACAGTAAAAGAAAAACTGTTTTTT. Its translation is CASSETVKEKLFF.